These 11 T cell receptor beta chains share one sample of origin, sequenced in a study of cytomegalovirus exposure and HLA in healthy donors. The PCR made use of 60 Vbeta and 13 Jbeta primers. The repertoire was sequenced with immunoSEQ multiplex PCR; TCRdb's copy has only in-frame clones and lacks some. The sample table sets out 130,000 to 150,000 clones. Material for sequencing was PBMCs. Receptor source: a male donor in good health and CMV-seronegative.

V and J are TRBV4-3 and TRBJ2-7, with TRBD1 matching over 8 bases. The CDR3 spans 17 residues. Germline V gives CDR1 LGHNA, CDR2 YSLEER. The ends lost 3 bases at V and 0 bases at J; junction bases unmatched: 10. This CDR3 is CASSQGQTGANSYEQYF. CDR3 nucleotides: TGCGCCAGCAGCCAGGGCCAGACAGGGGCTAACTCCTACGAGCAGTACTTC.

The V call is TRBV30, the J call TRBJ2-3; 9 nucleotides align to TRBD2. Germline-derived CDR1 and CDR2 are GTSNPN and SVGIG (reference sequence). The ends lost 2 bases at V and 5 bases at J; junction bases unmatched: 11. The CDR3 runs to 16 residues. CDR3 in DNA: TGTGCCTGGAGTCGGCGGGGGGGGCCCCCCGTAGATACGCAGTATTTT. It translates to CAWSRRGGPPVDTQYF.

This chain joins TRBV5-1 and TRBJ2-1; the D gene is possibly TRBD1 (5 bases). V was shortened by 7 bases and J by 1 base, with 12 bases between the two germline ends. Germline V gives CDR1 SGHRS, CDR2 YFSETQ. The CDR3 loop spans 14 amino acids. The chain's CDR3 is CASGKGQSYNEQFF. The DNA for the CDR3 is TGCGCCAGCGGAAAGGGGCAGTCCTACAATGAGCAGTTCTTC.

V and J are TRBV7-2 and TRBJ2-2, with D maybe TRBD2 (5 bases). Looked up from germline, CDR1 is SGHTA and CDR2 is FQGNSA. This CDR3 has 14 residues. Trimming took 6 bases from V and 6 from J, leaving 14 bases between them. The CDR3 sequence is CASSLARDAGELFF. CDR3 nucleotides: TGTGCCAGCAGTCTTGCCCGGGATGCCGGGGAGCTGTTTTTT.

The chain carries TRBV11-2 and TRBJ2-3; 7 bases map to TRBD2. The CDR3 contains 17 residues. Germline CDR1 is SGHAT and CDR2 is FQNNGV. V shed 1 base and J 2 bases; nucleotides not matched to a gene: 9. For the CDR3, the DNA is TGTGCCAGCAGCTTAGCGGGAGGAGGTACTTTCACAGATACGCAGTATTTT. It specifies CASSLAGGGTFTDTQYF.

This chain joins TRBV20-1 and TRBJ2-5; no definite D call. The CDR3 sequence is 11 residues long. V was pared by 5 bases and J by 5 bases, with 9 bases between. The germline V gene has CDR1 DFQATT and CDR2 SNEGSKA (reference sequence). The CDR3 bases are TGCAGTGCTGGCCTCCCGGAGACCCAGTACTTC. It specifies CSAGLPETQYF.

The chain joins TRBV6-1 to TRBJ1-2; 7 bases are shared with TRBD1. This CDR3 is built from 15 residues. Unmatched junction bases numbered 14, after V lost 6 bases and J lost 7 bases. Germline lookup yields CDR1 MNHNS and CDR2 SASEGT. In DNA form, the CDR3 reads TGTGCCAGCAGAAGGGGGGACAGTGGAGGTGGTGGCTACACCTTC. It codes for CASRRGDSGGGGYTF.

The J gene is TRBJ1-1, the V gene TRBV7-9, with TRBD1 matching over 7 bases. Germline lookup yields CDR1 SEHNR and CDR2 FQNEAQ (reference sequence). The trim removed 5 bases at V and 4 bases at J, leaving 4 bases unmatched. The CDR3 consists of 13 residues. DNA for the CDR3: TGTGCCAGCAGCGTAACAGGGGTCACTGAAGCTTTCTTT. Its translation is CASSVTGVTEAFF.

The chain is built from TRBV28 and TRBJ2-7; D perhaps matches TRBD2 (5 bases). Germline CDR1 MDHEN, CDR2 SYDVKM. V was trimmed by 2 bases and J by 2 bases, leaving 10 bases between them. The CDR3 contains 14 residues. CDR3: CASSLVFGAYEQYF. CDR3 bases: TGTGCCAGCAGTTTAGTTTTCGGGGCCTACGAGCAGTACTTC.

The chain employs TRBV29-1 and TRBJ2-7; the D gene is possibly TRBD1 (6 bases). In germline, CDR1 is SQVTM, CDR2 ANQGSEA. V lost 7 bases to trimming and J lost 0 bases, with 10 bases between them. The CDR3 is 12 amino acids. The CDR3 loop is CSGRDNSYEQYF. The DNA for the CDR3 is TGCAGCGGCCGGGACAACTCCTACGAGCAGTACTTC.

This CDR3 is CASSGYRGQLNTEAFF. The CDR3 coding sequence is TGTGCCAGCAGCGGATACCGGGGACAGCTGAACACTGAAGCTTTCTTT. The genes are TRBV9 and TRBJ1-1; TRBD1 matches 7 bases. This CDR3 spans 16 amino acids. The trim removed 3 bases at V and 0 bases at J, leaving 8 bases unmatched. Germline lookup yields CDR1 SGDLS and CDR2 YYNGEE.